The rows below give T cell receptor beta chains drawn from one sample of a study of blood T cells in healthy people across ages. MiXCR, applied by TCRdb to the 5' RACE reads, yields one record per CDR3 protein. This table holds hundreds of thousands of distinct CDR3 sequences, 40% to 50% found once. The sample was blood. All receptors derive from a man in his sixties in good health. Both conserved end residues are trimmed from each CDR3. The order of the fields is J gene, V gene, CDR3 protein.

j_gene: TRBJ2-2
v_gene: TRBV7-2
CDR3aa: ASSLAPLAGGIGELF

j_gene: TRBJ1-2
v_gene: TRBV10-2
CDR3aa: ASSDPSVYGYT

j_gene: TRBJ2-1
v_gene: TRBV5-4
CDR3aa: ASSRPGQGTHNEQF

j_gene: TRBJ1-5
v_gene: TRBV28
CDR3aa: ASSAPGQTNQPQH

j_gene: TRBJ2-6
v_gene: TRBV29-1
CDR3aa: SVVTSSSGANVLT

j_gene: TRBJ2-2
v_gene: TRBV6-6
CDR3aa: ASTTTSVGTGELF

j_gene: TRBJ2-7
v_gene: TRBV6-5
CDR3aa: AAEHGRGGEQY

j_gene: TRBJ2-1
v_gene: TRBV28
CDR3aa: ASSFGFETQF

j_gene: TRBJ2-5
v_gene: TRBV5-1
CDR3aa: ASNLLTQRETQY

j_gene: TRBJ2-2
v_gene: TRBV4-3
CDR3aa: ASSQVGSTGELF

j_gene: TRBJ2-1
v_gene: TRBV5-6
CDR3aa: ASSETSGGSSYNEQF

j_gene: TRBJ1-6
v_gene: TRBV6-5
CDR3aa: ASSYSVQGRSPLH

j_gene: TRBJ1-1
v_gene: TRBV20-1
CDR3aa: SAAGKTEAF

j_gene: TRBJ2-3
v_gene: TRBV4-1
CDR3aa: ASSQAESTQY

j_gene: TRBJ1-1
v_gene: TRBV7-2
CDR3aa: ASSYRQGGTEAF

j_gene: TRBJ2-7
v_gene: TRBV2
CDR3aa: ASSPQGTGSFNPYEQY

j_gene: TRBJ2-7
v_gene: TRBV20-1
CDR3aa: SAPGTDDYYEQY